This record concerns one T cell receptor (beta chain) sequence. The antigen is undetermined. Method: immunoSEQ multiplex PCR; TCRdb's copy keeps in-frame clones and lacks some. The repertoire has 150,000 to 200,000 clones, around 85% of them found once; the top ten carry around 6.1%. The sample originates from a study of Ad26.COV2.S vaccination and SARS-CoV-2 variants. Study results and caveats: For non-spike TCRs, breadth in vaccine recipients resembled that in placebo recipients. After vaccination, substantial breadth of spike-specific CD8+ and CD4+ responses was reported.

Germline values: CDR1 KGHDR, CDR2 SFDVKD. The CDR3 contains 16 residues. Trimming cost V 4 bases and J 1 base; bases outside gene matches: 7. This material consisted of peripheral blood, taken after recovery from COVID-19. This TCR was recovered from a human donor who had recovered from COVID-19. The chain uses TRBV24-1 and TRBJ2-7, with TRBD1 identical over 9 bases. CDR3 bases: TGTGCCACCAGTGACCTTGAACAGGGGGCATCCTACGAGCAGTACTTC. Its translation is CATSDLEQGASYEQYF.